The 27 T cell receptor beta chains given below trace back to one sample, sequenced in a study of blood T cells in healthy people across ages. A J-beta primer mix and a sample-barcoded 5' primer were used in a second PCR of about 6 to 12 cycles. In TCRdb, the 5' RACE reads were re-called with MiXCR into one record per CDR3 protein. The sample has about 1.7 million distinct CDR3 sequences, under 30% seen once. Sequenced input: blood. The receptors here all came from a woman in her twenties or thirties in good health.

V gene TRBV29-1 combines with J gene TRBJ2-7; D possibly matches TRBD1 or TRBD2 (5 bases each). V was clipped by 5 bases and J by 5 bases, with 10 bases between them. CDR1 and CDR2 (germline): SQVTM, ANQGSEA. CDR3 length equals 11 residues. The CDR3, as DNA: TGCAGCGTTCAGGGAGCCGACGAGCAGTACTTC. Translating gives CSVQGADEQYF.

This chain's CDR3 is CASSDPNSYEQYF. As DNA, the CDR3 is TGTGCCAGCAGTGATCCTAACTCCTACGAGCAGTACTTC. The chain links TRBV25-1 to TRBJ2-7; D call uncertain. Germline loops: CDR1 MGHDK, CDR2 SYGVNS. The CDR3 extends over 13 amino acids. V dropped 3 bases and J dropped 0 bases, with 6 bases sitting between them.

This clonotype was seen at least ten times. V is TRBV10-3 and J is TRBJ2-3; D is unclear. CDR3 length: 13 amino acids. Between the trimmed V and J ends, which lost 8 bases and 6 bases, there was a span of 15 bases. Germline lookup yields CDR1 ENHRY and CDR2 SYGVKD. The CDR3 bases are TGTGCCATCTCGAGTCCTAGTACGGATACGCAGTATTTT. It is translated as CAISSPSTDTQYF.

The rearrangement links TRBV7-2 to TRBJ1-5; D is uncertain. The germline CDR1 and CDR2 sequences are SGHTA and FQGNSA. Trimming cost V 5 bases and J 2 bases, with 10 bases left between them. This CDR3 region has 14 residues. This CDR3 reads CASSAAWGNQPQHF. In DNA, the CDR3 is TGTGCCAGCAGCGCGGCTTGGGGCAATCAGCCCCAGCATTTT.

This rearrangement joins TRBV2 to TRBJ1-5; TRBD1 matches 7 bases. The CDR3 totals 14 residues. CDR1 SNHLY and CDR2 FYNNEI come from the germline V gene. The ends lost 7 bases at V and 2 bases at J; junction bases unmatched: 5. CDR3 protein: CASMGDRGNQPQHF. The CDR3 bases are TGTGCCAGCATGGGAGACAGGGGCAATCAGCCCCAGCATTTT.

This clonotype has just a few counts. An end of the junction differs from the germline gene, which may be a read error. CDR3 in amino acids: CAGRRAVRSEQYF. CDR3 sequence (DNA): TGTGCCGGCAGGAGAGCGGTTCGGAGCGAGCAGTACTTC. The rearrangement links TRBV2 to TRBJ2-7, with D tentatively TRBD2 (5 bases). The CDR3 extends over 13 amino acids. The V gene's germline CDR1 is SNHLY and CDR2 FYNNEI.

The chain links TRBV20-1 to TRBJ2-2, with 7 bases that match TRBD1. Germline CDR1 DFQATT, CDR2 SNEGSKA (reference sequence). The CDR3 length is 16 residues. V dropped 5 bases and J dropped 0; count of bases not matched to a gene: 9. CDR3 sequence reads: CSAEASGGANTGELFF. The CDR3 bases are TGCAGTGCTGAAGCCTCAGGGGGAGCGAACACCGGGGAGCTGTTTTTT.

The V gene is TRBV5-1, the J gene TRBJ2-2; unclear D gene. The ends were cut back, 0 bases at V and 9 bases at J, with 6 bases in the middle. Germline CDR1 reads SGHRS; CDR2 reads YFSETQ. The CDR3 loop spans 12 amino acids. CDR3 nucleotides: TGCGCCAGCAGCTTGGCCTCGAGGGAGCTGTTTTTT. Translation: CASSLASRELFF.

The table lists this clonotype with many counts. V is TRBV28 and J is TRBJ1-1, with D maybe TRBD1 (6 bases). This CDR3 region has 14 residues. Per the germline V gene, CDR1 is MDHEN and CDR2 is SYDVKM. V lost 2 bases and J lost 1, with 8 bases in between. The CDR3 bases are TGTGCCAGCAGTTTACACAGGGCGAACACTGAAGCTTTCTTT. Protein: CASSLHRANTEAFF.

The chain recombines TRBV6-2 or TRBV6-3 with TRBJ2-4; D is perhaps TRBD1 or TRBD2 (5 bases each). V was trimmed by 4 bases and J by 7 bases, leaving 20 bases between them. Germline V gives CDR1 MNHEY, CDR2 SVGEGT. The CDR3 runs to 16 residues. CDR3 nucleotides: TGTGCCAGCAGTTCGAACCTCCGGGACCAAACCAACATTCAGTACTTC. Its protein is CASSSNLRDQTNIQYF.

The chain has TRBV5-1 and TRBJ2-2, with unresolved D. This CDR3 region has 13 residues. CDR1 and CDR2 from the germline V gene are SGHRS and YFSETQ. V dropped 0 bases and J dropped 7 bases, with 7 bases sitting between them. DNA for the CDR3: TGCGCCAGCAGCTTGGGGAGCAACGGGGAGCTGTTTTTT. Translating it yields CASSLGSNGELFF.

This clonotype occurred a few times. This rearrangement joins TRBV20-1 to TRBJ1-2, with D possibly being TRBD1 (5 bases). V was trimmed by 0 bases and J by 8 bases, leaving 16 bases between them. The CDR3 runs 14 residues. Germline values: CDR1 DFQATT, CDR2 SNEGSKA (reference sequence). The CDR3, as DNA: TGCAGTGCTAGAGAGGGGGATAGGGTATTGGGCTACACCTTC. It codes for CSAREGDRVLGYTF.

V usage is TRBV9 and J usage is TRBJ2-5; a weak D match, TRBD2 (6 bases). The CDR3 totals 11 residues. V dropped 10 bases and J dropped 5 bases, with 12 bases sitting between them. In germline, CDR1 is SGDLS, CDR2 YYNGEE. The CDR3 reads CAQGGLETQYF. CDR3 nucleotide sequence: TGTGCCCAGGGAGGTTTGGAGACCCAGTACTTC.

This clonotype was seen only a few times. J is TRBJ1-4 and V is TRBV2; D might be TRBD1 (5 bases). The V end was cut by 6 bases, the J end by 7 bases, with 18 bases between. The length of the CDR3 is 15 residues. CDR1 is SNHLY, CDR2 FYNNEI, per germline. The CDR3 loop reads CASRPQGAAGEKLFF. CDR3 DNA: TGTGCCAGCAGGCCTCAGGGTGCTGCTGGTGAAAAACTGTTTTTT.

This clonotype was counted ten times or more. The chain joins TRBV7-9 to TRBJ2-7, with 7 positions matching TRBD1. With 1 base clipped from V and 4 bases from J, the junction kept 4 bases outside the gene matches. Germline CDR1 reads SEHNR; CDR2 reads FQNEAQ (reference sequence). This CDR3 spans 14 amino acids. As DNA, the CDR3 is TGTGCCAGCAGCTTAGGGGGGACAGTATACGAGCAGTACTTC. It encodes CASSLGGTVYEQYF.

This clonotype has more than one count but fewer than ten. The chain is built from TRBV6-5 and TRBJ1-5, with D perhaps matching TRBD1 (5 bases). The CDR3 length is 13 residues. Trimming pared 9 bases from V and 4 bases from J, leaving 13 bases between. CDR1 and CDR2 from the germline V gene are MNHEY and SVGAGI. The CDR3 DNA sequence: TGTGCCAGTAGGGACGGCCAGAATCAGCCCCAGCATTTT. Translating it yields CASRDGQNQPQHF.

This clonotype showed up just a few times. The V call is TRBV6-5, the J call TRBJ2-7; maybe TRBD1 (6 bases). CDR3 length equals 13 residues. Per germline, CDR1 MNHEY and CDR2 SVGAGI. Trimming shortened V by 5 bases and J by 5 bases, and 13 bases separated the two germline ends. CDR3 amino acids: CASSPTGVDEQYF. In nucleotides, the CDR3 is TGTGCCAGCAGTCCGACAGGTGTGGACGAGCAGTACTTC.

This clonotype appeared a few times. This chain links TRBV20-1 with TRBJ1-2; tentative D call: TRBD1 (5 bases). Germline V lookup: CDR1 DFQATT, CDR2 SNEGSKA (reference sequence). The CDR3 runs 14 residues. V shed 6 bases and J shed 4 bases, with 18 bases lying between them. Here the CDR3 reads CSAWGGLTGYGYTF. The DNA of the CDR3 is TGCAGTGCGTGGGGCGGCCTCACCGGCTATGGCTACACCTTC.

This clonotype was picked up a small number of times. J is TRBJ2-1 and V is TRBV27, with 8 bases that match TRBD1. CDR3 length equals 13 residues. J gave up 10 bases and V 6 bases, and 8 bases lay outside the gene matches. Per germline, CDR1 MNHEY and CDR2 SMNVEV (reference sequence). CDR3 coding DNA: TGTGCCAGCAGACTTCAGGGGGCGCGGGAGCAGTTCTTC. Encoded protein: CASRLQGAREQFF.

The V call is TRBV5-1, the J call TRBJ2-2; D perhaps matches TRBD2 (6 bases). This CDR3 has 16 residues. CDR1 is SGHRS, CDR2 YFSETQ, per germline. Trimming stripped 4 bases from V and 3 bases from J, with 16 bases between. The CDR3 sequence is CASSAGRGLHTGELFF. CDR3 nucleotide sequence: TGCGCCAGCAGCGCCGGACGGGGACTCCACACCGGGGAGCTGTTTTTT.

The chain recombines TRBV18 with TRBJ1-2, with D maybe TRBD1 (6 bases). This CDR3 contains 16 residues. The germline V gene encodes CDR1 KGHSH and CDR2 LQKENI. The V and J ends lost 5 bases and 2 bases respectively, with 18 bases between them. In nucleotides, the CDR3 is TGTGCCAGCTCATCAGACAGGTTCCAGTTCAACTATGGCTACACCTTC. This gives the protein CASSSDRFQFNYGYTF. The full variable domain, with the rest looked up from reference TRBV18 and TRBJ1-2, is NAGVMQNPRHLVRRRGQEARLRCSPMKGHSHVYWYRQLPEEGLKFMVYLQKENIIDESGMPKERFSAEFPKEGPSILRIQQVVRGDSAAYFCASSSDRFQFNYGYTFGSGTRLTVV.

The sample holds many counts of this clonotype. This rearrangement joins TRBV5-1 to TRBJ2-1; 11 nucleotides align to TRBD2. The CDR3 spans 15 residues. The ends lost 4 bases at V and 7 bases at J; junction bases unmatched: 7. Germline assignment: CDR1 SGHRS and CDR2 YFSETQ. The chain's CDR3 is CASSPTSGSLNEQFF. The CDR3 nucleotides read TGCGCCAGCAGCCCTACTAGCGGGAGTCTGAATGAGCAGTTCTTC.

V gene TRBV6-5 combines with J gene TRBJ2-6; D possibly corresponds to TRBD2 (6 bases). The CDR3 runs to 17 residues. Germline loops: CDR1 MNHEY, CDR2 SVGAGI. V was cut by 0 bases and J by 4 bases, with 13 bases left in between. The DNA for the CDR3 is TGTGCCAGCAGTTACTCGGGTGTCACTAGCGGGGCCAACGTCCTGACTTTC. Protein product: CASSYSGVTSGANVLTF.

The V and J genes are TRBV5-1 and TRBJ2-5, with 7 bases that match TRBD2. This CDR3 has 13 amino acids. Germline V gene data show CDR1 as SGHRS and CDR2 as YFSETQ. V shed 7 bases and J 11 bases; nucleotides not matched to a gene: 14. The CDR3 region is CASGKGLFNEQYF. The CDR3 nucleotides read TGCGCCAGCGGAAAGGGACTATTCAATGAGCAGTACTTC.

This clonotype was observed many times. The genes are TRBV4-1 and TRBJ2-7; 9 positions agree with TRBD1. Germline V gene sequence: CDR1 MGHRA, CDR2 YSYEKL. The CDR3 is 15 residues long. The J segment lost 3 bases and the V segment lost 5 bases, leaving 8 bases of the junction unmatched. CDR3 bases: TGCGCCAGCAGCGCTCCGGACAGGGGAAGCTACGAGCAGTACTTC. Its protein product is CASSAPDRGSYEQYF.

This sequence joins TRBV28 and TRBJ2-5; 10 bases line up with TRBD2. Germline V gene sequence: CDR1 MDHEN, CDR2 SYDVKM. CDR3 length: 15 amino acids. The V segment lost 2 bases and the J segment 4 bases; nucleotides outside the gene matches: 4. This CDR3 reads CASSLRLAGAETQYF. The DNA for the CDR3 is TGTGCCAGCAGTTTACGCCTAGCGGGAGCAGAGACCCAGTACTTC.

This chain links TRBV24-1 with TRBJ2-2; D gene ambiguous. Trimming removed 3 bases at V and 5 bases at J, with 12 bases between. Germline-derived CDR1 and CDR2 are KGHDR and SFDVKD. CDR3 length: 15 amino acids. DNA of the CDR3: TGTGCCACCAGTGATCCAAGCAGTCGGACCGGGGAGCTGTTTTTT. Protein: CATSDPSSRTGELFF.